This T cell receptor (beta chain) was observed in a study of early stage breast cancer tumors. Enough DNA from normal breast tissue often took roughly 100-340 mg. In germline, CDR1 is KGHSH, CDR2 LQKENI. The CDR3 spans 16 residues. V lost 2 bases and J 0 bases, leaving 11 bases between the germline ends. Measured with immunoSEQ multiplex PCR; TCRdb has only the in-frame clones, and not every one. This table has roughly 13,000 clones, around three quarters appearing once. The sequence came from a person aged 45 to 59 with breast cancer. Sequencing was carried out using normal breast tissue next to the tumor. The J gene is TRBJ1-3, the V gene TRBV18, with D perhaps matching TRBD1 (5 bases). CDR3 amino acids: CASSPSQGPSGNTIYF. The CDR3 DNA reads TGTGCCAGCTCACCATCCCAGGGCCCCTCTGGAAACACCATATATTTT. The full variable domain, with the rest looked up from reference TRBV18 and TRBJ1-3, is NAGVMQNPRHLVRRRGQEARLRCSPMKGHSHVYWYRQLPEEGLKFMVYLQKENIIDESGMPKERFSAEFPKEGPSILRIQQVVRGDSAAYFCASSPSQGPSGNTIYFGEGSWLTVV.